These 22 T cell receptor beta chains came from one sample sequenced in a study of control samples from healthy donors and cancer patients. The assay was immunoSEQ multiplex PCR, and TCRdb's table has in-frame clones only and misses some. The table has 150,000 or so clones, over 85% seen once. The sample comprised blood. Receptor source: a woman aged 55-70 years in good health.

The chain combines TRBV7-2 with TRBJ2-3, with D tentatively TRBD1 or TRBD2 (6 bases each). The CDR3 extends over 15 amino acids. V gave up 1 base and J gave up 5 bases, with 13 bases separating them. The germline V gene has CDR1 SGHTA and CDR2 FQGNSA. The CDR3 region is CASSLGGGPGDTQYF. The CDR3 region has the DNA TGTGCCAGCAGCTTAGGTGGGGGGCCGGGAGATACGCAGTATTTT.

This clone has only a few counts. The V call is TRBV25-1, the J call TRBJ2-2; 9 nucleotides align to TRBD1. CDR1 and CDR2 from the germline V gene are MGHDK and SYGVNS. Trimming at V came to 5 bases and at J to 9 bases, leaving 10 bases not matched to a gene. The CDR3 is made up of 15 amino acids. The CDR3 here is CASSKGDRADRELFF. The CDR3 DNA follows: TGTGCCAGCAGTAAGGGGGACAGGGCAGACAGGGAGCTGTTTTTT. The whole variable domain, remainder taken from reference TRBV25-1 and TRBJ2-2, is EADIYQTPRYLVIGTGKKITLECSQTMGHDKMYWYQQDPGMELHLIHYSYGVNSTEKGDLSSESTVSRIRTEHFPLTLESARPSHTSQYLCASSKGDRADRELFFGEGSRLTVL.

The genes are TRBV27 and TRBJ2-1; 15 bases map to TRBD2. CDR1 and CDR2 from the germline V gene are MNHEY and SMNVEV (reference sequence). V dropped 1 base and J dropped 11; count of bases not matched to a gene: 6. CDR3 size: 16 residues. The CDR3 is CASSLLGLAGGKKQFF. The CDR3 DNA follows: TGTGCCAGCAGTTTATTGGGACTAGCGGGGGGTAAAAAGCAGTTCTTC.

The chain uses TRBV7-2 and TRBJ1-1; D is unresolved. The CDR3 is 13 amino acids. From germline, CDR1 is SGHTA and CDR2 FQGNSA. Trimming removed 2 bases at V and 7 bases at J, with 11 bases between. CDR3 sequence (DNA): TGTGCCAGCAGCTTAAGGGTGCCCAGTGAAGCTTTCTTT. Translated, it gives CASSLRVPSEAFF.

V gene TRBV12-5 combines with J gene TRBJ2-2, with D unresolved. Germline-derived CDR1 and CDR2 are LGHNT and FRNRAP. CDR3 length: 13 amino acids. V was cut by 6 bases and J by 7 bases, with 12 bases left in between. CDR3 coding DNA: TGTGCTAGTGGACCCCAAAAGAACGGGGAGCTGTTTTTT. Its translation: CASGPQKNGELFF.

The chain links TRBV27 to TRBJ1-2, with D hard to call. The germline gives CDR1 MNHEY, CDR2 SMNVEV (reference sequence). This CDR3 is 17 amino acids long. Trimming cost V 2 bases and J 6 bases, with 22 bases left between them. The CDR3 spells CASSLIGPSAGGNGYTF. The CDR3 coding sequence is TGTGCCAGCAGTTTAATCGGTCCCTCGGCAGGAGGAAATGGCTACACCTTC.

The chain uses TRBV5-1 and TRBJ2-6; 13 bases are a match to TRBD2. Germline V CDR1 and CDR2: SGHRS, YFSETQ. This CDR3 contains 18 residues. The ends lost 2 bases at V and 2 bases at J; junction bases unmatched: 4. The CDR3 loop reads CASSLELAGGPGANVLTF. DNA for the CDR3: TGCGCCAGCAGCTTAGAACTAGCGGGGGGGCCTGGGGCCAACGTCCTGACTTTC.

The chain links TRBV29-1 to TRBJ1-5, with 8 nucleotides matching TRBD1. CDR3 length: 14 residues. Germline assignment: CDR1 SQVTM and CDR2 ANQGSEA. The trim removed 6 bases at V and 7 bases at J, leaving 11 bases unmatched. The CDR3 bases are TGCAGCGTAGGGACAGGCCCACCGGGGCAGCCCCAGCATTTT. This encodes CSVGTGPPGQPQHF.

The chain couples TRBV6-5 to TRBJ2-1; no reliable D call. The CDR3 runs 12 residues. Germline V gives CDR1 MNHEY, CDR2 SVGAGI. V gave up 3 bases and J gave up 10 bases, with 10 bases separating them. CDR3 sequence reads: CASSYSTGEQFF. CDR3 bases: TGTGCCAGCAGTTATAGCACCGGAGAGCAGTTCTTC.

CDR3 amino acids: CASSPGTSGGAWGHEQYF. As DNA, the CDR3 is TGTGCCAGCAGCCCCGGGACTAGCGGGGGGGCATGGGGCCACGAGCAGTACTTC. The chain carries TRBV9 and TRBJ2-7, with TRBD2 matching over 16 bases. The ends lost 4 bases at V and 5 bases at J; junction bases unmatched: 12. Germline-derived CDR1 and CDR2 are SGDLS and YYNGEE. This CDR3 has 18 residues.

This rearrangement joins TRBV18 to TRBJ1-2, with D possibly TRBD1 on 6 matching bases. The length of the CDR3 is 17 residues. Trimming left V 6 bases short and J 3 bases short, with 23 bases between. In germline, CDR1 is KGHSH, CDR2 LQKENI. CDR3 region: CASSQGTGSPGYYGYTF. CDR3 DNA sequence: TGTGCCAGCTCGCAGGGCACAGGGAGCCCGGGATACTATGGCTACACCTTC.

V is TRBV30 and J is TRBJ1-1; D is uncertain. Trimming removed 2 bases from V and 2 bases from J, with 12 bases in between. The CDR3 consists of 14 residues. In germline, CDR1 is GTSNPN, CDR2 SVGIG (reference sequence). The DNA for the CDR3 is TGTGCCTGGAGTAGAACAGCTCCTAACACTGAAGCTTTCTTT. Amino acids: CAWSRTAPNTEAFF.

The J gene is TRBJ2-6, the V gene TRBV7-2; unclear D gene. V was pared by 1 base and J by 0 bases, with 4 bases between. This CDR3 is 15 amino acids long. Germline V gene sequence: CDR1 SGHTA, CDR2 FQGNSA. CDR3 sequence: CASSLGASGANVLTF. The CDR3 bases are TGTGCCAGCAGCTTAGGGGCCTCTGGGGCCAACGTCCTGACTTTC.

This sequence joins TRBV4-2 and TRBJ1-1, with D maybe TRBD1 (6 bases). CDR3 size: 16 residues. V gave up 0 bases and J gave up 4 bases, with 15 bases separating them. Germline CDR1 reads LGHNA; CDR2 reads YNFKEQ. CDR3 nucleotides: TGTGCCAGCAGCCAAGAGGCCTCTACAGGGACCACTGAAGCTTTCTTT. This codes for CASSQEASTGTTEAFF.

In DNA, the CDR3 is TGTGCCAGTAGTATACAAGGGTTTAAGGGCAATCAGCCCCAGCATTTT. Translation gives CASSIQGFKGNQPQHF. The V gene is TRBV19, the J gene TRBJ1-5; D remains unclear. Between the trimmed V and J ends, which lost 2 bases and 2 bases, there was a span of 13 bases. Per germline, CDR1 LNHDA and CDR2 SQIVND (reference sequence). CDR3 length equals 16 residues.

The chain couples TRBV6-6 to TRBJ2-7, with 10 bases matching TRBD1. Germline trimming cut 7 bases from V and 3 bases from J; bases unmatched to any gene: 9. The CDR3 extends over 15 amino acids. CDR1 MNHNY and CDR2 SVGAGI come from the germline V gene (reference sequence). CDR3 coding DNA: TGTGCCAGCACCACTGACGGACAGGGGGGCTACGAGCAGTACTTC. Protein: CASTTDGQGGYEQYF.

The gene calls are TRBV5-1 and TRBJ1-6; the D gene is possibly TRBD1 (5 bases). V was trimmed by 0 bases and J by 6 bases, leaving 10 bases between them. The germline gives CDR1 SGHRS, CDR2 YFSETQ. The CDR3 extends over 15 amino acids. CDR3 sequence: CASSLEGLSNSPLHF. As DNA, the CDR3 is TGCGCCAGCAGCTTGGAGGGACTAAGTAATTCACCCCTCCACTTT.

This chain connects TRBV11-2 to TRBJ1-2; D not certain. Germline CDR1 and CDR2: SGHAT and FQNNGV. Trimming shortened V by 2 bases and J by 7 bases, and 8 bases separated the two germline ends. The CDR3 consists of 12 residues. CDR3 coding DNA: TGTGCCAGCAGCTTAAGTGAGGTTGGCTACACCTTC. Its protein is CASSLSEVGYTF.

The chain is built from TRBV4-1 and TRBJ2-2; D call uncertain. This CDR3 is built from 15 residues. V gave up 0 bases and J gave up 3 bases, with 8 bases separating them. CDR1 and CDR2 (germline): MGHRA, YSYEKL. The CDR3 region is CASSQEGPYTGELFF. The DNA of the CDR3 is TGCGCCAGCAGCCAAGAAGGGCCCTACACCGGGGAGCTGTTTTTT.

The V and J genes are TRBV7-2 and TRBJ2-5; 7 nucleotides match TRBD2. CDR3 length equals 15 residues. The germline gives CDR1 SGHTA, CDR2 FQGNSA. J lost 4 bases, V lost 8 bases, and 13 bases had no gene match. The CDR3 region is CASFRSAGGGETQYF. DNA of the CDR3: TGTGCCAGCTTCAGAAGCGCCGGCGGGGGAGAGACCCAGTACTTC.

The chain is built from TRBV5-5 and TRBJ1-6, with D unclear. The CDR3 consists of 15 residues. V was cut by 0 bases and J by 8 bases, with 12 bases left in between. Germline V gives CDR1 SGHKS, CDR2 YYEKEE (reference sequence). In DNA form, the CDR3 reads TGTGCCAGCAGCTTGGTTGGGGATGGAGATTCACCCCTCCACTTT. Its protein is CASSLVGDGDSPLHF.

This clone showed up just once. This chain links TRBV18 with TRBJ2-1; TRBD1 matches at 10 bases. Losses at the gene ends were 1 base for V and 0 bases for J; bases not matched to a gene: 18. The length of the CDR3 is 22 residues. Germline-derived CDR1 and CDR2 are KGHSH and LQKENI. The CDR3 spells CASSPRGARQGAYPSSYNEQFF. The CDR3, as DNA: TGTGCCAGCTCACCACGGGGGGCGAGACAGGGGGCTTATCCGAGCTCCTACAATGAGCAGTTCTTC.